This T cell receptor beta chain was identified during a study of monozygotic twins with inflammatory bowel disease. Overall study findings and caveats: Clonotype sharing was lower in IBD patients than healthy twins, most markedly with disease activity.

A note on this clonotype: What it binds is not known.

Each sample had eight separate cDNA synthesis reactions. Nested amplification of TCRalpha and TCRbeta cDNA involved two PCRs of around 15 and 9 cycles. From the 5' RACE reads, TCRdb lists one entry per CDR3 protein and no DNA. The data show around 450,000 distinct CDR3 sequences, and the top ten clones hold approximately 2.4%. The CDR3 loop spans 13 amino acids. The germline V gene has CDR1 ENHRY and CDR2 SYGVKD. The sample consisted of blood. The rearrangement joins TRBV10-3 to TRBJ2-3; TCRdb returns TRBD2, unconfirmable since there is no DNA. The sequence was obtained from a human donor with ulcerative colitis or Crohn's disease, or a healthy co-twin of an affected twin (not recorded which). CDR3 sequence reads: CAISYGRSNTQYF.